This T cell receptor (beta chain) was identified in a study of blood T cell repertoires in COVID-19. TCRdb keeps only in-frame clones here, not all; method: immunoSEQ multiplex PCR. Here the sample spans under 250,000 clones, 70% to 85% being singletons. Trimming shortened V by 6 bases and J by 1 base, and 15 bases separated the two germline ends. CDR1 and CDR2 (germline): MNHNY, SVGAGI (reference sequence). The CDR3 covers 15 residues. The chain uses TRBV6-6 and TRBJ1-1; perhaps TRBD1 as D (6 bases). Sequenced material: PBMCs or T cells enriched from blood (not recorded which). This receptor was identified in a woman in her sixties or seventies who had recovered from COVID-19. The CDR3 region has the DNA TGTGCCAGCAGAGACCACGGACAGAAGAACACTGAAGCTTTCTTT. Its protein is CASRDHGQKNTEAFF.